Reported below is one T cell receptor beta chain. This specimen comes from a study of blood T cell repertoires in COVID-19. Only in-frame clones appear in the TCRdb table, and some are missing; sequencing was by immunoSEQ multiplex PCR. This table holds some 140,000 clones, more than 75% found once. The sequencing input was peripheral blood. The receptor was derived from a man in his sixties who had recovered from COVID-19.

In DNA, the CDR3 is TGTGCCAGCAGTGAGCAGACAGGGCTTAACACTGAAGCTTTCTTT. Encoded protein: CASSEQTGLNTEAFF. The rearrangement joins TRBV25-1 to TRBJ1-1, with TRBD1 matching over 7 bases. Germline-derived CDR1 and CDR2 are MGHDK and SYGVNS. J lost 2 bases, V lost 3 bases, and 6 bases had no gene match. The CDR3 totals 15 residues. The complete variable domain, with remaining parts taken from reference TRBV25-1 and TRBJ1-1, reads EADIYQTPRYLVIGTGKKITLECSQTMGHDKMYWYQQDPGMELHLIHYSYGVNSTEKGDLSSESTVSRIRTEHFPLTLESARPSHTSQYLCASSEQTGLNTEAFFGQGTRLTVV.